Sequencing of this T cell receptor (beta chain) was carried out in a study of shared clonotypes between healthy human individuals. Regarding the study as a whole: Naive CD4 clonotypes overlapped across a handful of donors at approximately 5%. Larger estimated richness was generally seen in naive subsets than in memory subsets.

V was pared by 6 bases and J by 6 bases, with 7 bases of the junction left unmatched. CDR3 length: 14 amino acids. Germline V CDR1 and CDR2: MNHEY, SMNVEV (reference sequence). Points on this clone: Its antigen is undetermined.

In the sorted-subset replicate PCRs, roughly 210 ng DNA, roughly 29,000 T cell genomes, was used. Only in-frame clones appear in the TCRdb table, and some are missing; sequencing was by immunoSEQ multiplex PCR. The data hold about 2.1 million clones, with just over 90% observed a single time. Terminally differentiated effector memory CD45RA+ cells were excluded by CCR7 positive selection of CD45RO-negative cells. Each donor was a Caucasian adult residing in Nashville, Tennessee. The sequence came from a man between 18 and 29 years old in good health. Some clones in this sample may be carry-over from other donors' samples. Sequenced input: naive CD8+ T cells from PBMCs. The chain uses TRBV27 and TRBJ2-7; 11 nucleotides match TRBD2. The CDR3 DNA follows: TGTGCCAGCAGCGCGCCGGGACTAGCGGCCGAGCAGTACTTC. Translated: CASSAPGLAAEQYF.